This entry lists 26 T cell receptor beta chains sequenced from one sample in a study of human T cells and chemical hapten exposure. TCRdb analysed the RACE reads with MiXCR anew, one entry per CDR3 protein. In the table there are some 89,000 distinct CDR3 sequences, roughly a tenth of which are singletons. Documented time point: patch test 2, 6 weeks after DPC sensitization. Documented treatment: therapeutic diphenylcyclopropenone sensitization with weekly scalp DPC. The sample here was whole blood, taken in connection with sensitization to the hapten diphenylcyclopropenone (DPC). Every receptor here comes from a woman aged 25 to 39 with alopecia areata. Some clones in this sample may be carry-over from other donors' samples.

The sample holds a few counts of this clonotype. The J gene is TRBJ1-6, the V gene TRBV18; tentative D call: TRBD1 (5 bases). Trimming stripped 4 bases from V and 8 bases from J, with 12 bases between. CDR3 length: 14 residues. Germline CDR1 reads KGHSH; CDR2 reads LQKENI. Here the CDR3 reads CASSLDIGDSPLHF. CDR3 nucleotide sequence: TGTGCCAGCTCACTGGACATTGGCGATTCACCCCTCCACTTT.

Concerning this clonotype itself: This may arise from a read error, as a much more abundant clone is one base away. The gene calls are TRBV30 and TRBJ1-6; D ambiguous. Germline V lookup: CDR1 GTSNPN, CDR2 SVGIG (reference sequence). This CDR3 contains 12 residues. CDR3 DNA sequence: TGTGCCTGGAGTGCCTCTAATTCACCCATCCACTTT. Its translation is CAWSASNSPIHF.

The rearrangement links TRBV20-1 to TRBJ2-3; 12 bases align to TRBD2. The CDR3 loop spans 15 amino acids. J was trimmed by 5 bases and V by 6 bases; bases with no gene match: 9. Germline values: CDR1 DFQATT, CDR2 SNEGSKA (reference sequence). CDR3 in amino acids: CSAHRLAGVQDTQYF. For the CDR3, the DNA is TGCAGTGCGCACCGACTAGCGGGAGTTCAAGATACGCAGTATTTT.

This clonotype was detected ten times or more. CDR3 sequence (DNA): TGTGCCAGCTCAGAAGACAGGGACAATGAGCAGTTCTTC. Protein: CASSEDRDNEQFF. The chain links TRBV18 to TRBJ2-1, with 7 nucleotides matching TRBD1. CDR1 and CDR2 (germline): KGHSH, LQKENI. Trimming at V came to 5 bases and at J to 5 bases, leaving 3 bases not matched to a gene. The CDR3 loop spans 13 amino acids. Complete variable domain (other parts from reference TRBV18 and TRBJ2-1): NAGVMQNPRHLVRRRGQEARLRCSPMKGHSHVYWYRQLPEEGLKFMVYLQKENIIDESGMPKERFSAEFPKEGPSILRIQQVVRGDSAAYFCASSEDRDNEQFFGPGTRLTVL.

This clonotype appeared many times. V usage is TRBV27 and J usage is TRBJ2-4; 7 nucleotides align to TRBD1. CDR3 length: 19 amino acids. Trimming cost V 5 bases and J 0 bases; bases outside gene matches: 16. Germline V gene data show CDR1 as MNHEY and CDR2 as SMNVEV (reference sequence). This chain's CDR3 is CASSTRLYTGQIAKNIQYF. CDR3 DNA: TGTGCCAGCAGTACCCGACTATACACGGGACAGATAGCCAAAAACATTCAGTACTTC.

This clonotype showed up just a few times. V is TRBV14 and J is TRBJ1-1, with D unclear. Germline CDR1 SGHDN, CDR2 FVKESK. V was shortened by 8 bases and J by 1 base, with 14 bases between the two germline ends. This CDR3 comprises 14 residues. The CDR3 reads CASGPESPNTEAFF. As DNA, the CDR3 is TGTGCCAGCGGCCCGGAGTCCCCGAACACTGAAGCTTTCTTT.

The chain is built from TRBV5-1 and TRBJ1-6; D not resolved. The CDR3 totals 15 residues. Germline CDR1 reads SGHRS; CDR2 reads YFSETQ. The V and J ends lost 0 bases and 10 bases respectively, with 14 bases between them. In DNA form, the CDR3 reads TGCGCCAGCAGCTTGGGGCTACGAGATGGGTCACCCCTCCACTTT. Amino acid sequence: CASSLGLRDGSPLHF. The variable domain in full, completed from reference TRBV5-1 and TRBJ1-6, reads KAGVTQTPRYLIKTRGQQVTLSCSPISGHRSVSWYQQTPGQGLQFLFEYFSETQRNKGNFPGRFSGRQFSNSRSEMNVSTLELGDSALYLCASSLGLRDGSPLHFGNGTRLTVT.

This clonotype was detected ten times or more. The chain couples TRBV20-1 to TRBJ2-5; TRBD1 or TRBD2 may be the D gene (5 bases each). V was shortened by 3 bases and J by 1 base, with 12 bases between the two germline ends. Germline loops: CDR1 DFQATT, CDR2 SNEGSKA (reference sequence). The CDR3 spans 14 residues. CDR3 sequence (DNA): TGCAGTGCTAGGGGGACGTTAACCCAAGAGACCCAGTACTTC. Its translation is CSARGTLTQETQYF.

This clonotype has a count of ten or more. The chain couples TRBV6-6 to TRBJ2-5; D is unclear. Germline assignment: CDR1 MNHNY and CDR2 SVGAGI (reference sequence). The CDR3 extends over 13 amino acids. V dropped 0 bases and J dropped 2 bases, with 4 bases sitting between them. DNA of the CDR3: TGTGCCAGCAGTTACTCCTCACAAGAGACCCAGTACTTC. It yields the protein CASSYSSQETQYF.

The chain is built from TRBV19 and TRBJ2-2; either TRBD1 or TRBD2 may supply D (5 bases each). The CDR3 covers 14 residues. Per germline, CDR1 LNHDA and CDR2 SQIVND (reference sequence). V was cut by 6 bases and J by 8 bases, with 16 bases left in between. The CDR3 nucleotides are TGTGCCAGTAGGGGACCCTCATCGTATGGGGAGCTGTTTTTT. Protein sequence: CASRGPSSYGELFF.

Many counts were recorded for this clonotype. The chain recombines TRBV6-5 with TRBJ2-3; 7 bases are a match to TRBD2. The CDR3 totals 17 residues. After removal of 2 bases from V and 0 bases from J, the junction contained 8 bases not matched to a gene. Germline CDR1 and CDR2: MNHEY and SVGAGI. The CDR3 sequence: CASSYQVRGTSTDTQYF. The CDR3 nucleotides are TGTGCCAGCAGTTACCAAGTGCGGGGGACTAGCACAGATACGCAGTATTTT.

This rearrangement joins TRBV2 to TRBJ1-3; TRBD1 might be the D (6 bases). V lost 3 bases and J 2 bases, leaving 14 bases between the germline ends. Per germline, CDR1 SNHLY and CDR2 FYNNEI. This CDR3 is 16 amino acids long. Written as DNA, the CDR3 is TGTGCCAGCAGTGAGTTCCGGGGGGCCGCTGGAAACACCATATATTTT. Translating gives CASSEFRGAAGNTIYF.

This clonotype was counted at least ten times. The V and J genes are TRBV6-5 and TRBJ1-5, with D possibly matching TRBD1 (6 bases). The CDR3 has 15 residues. Looked up from germline, CDR1 is MNHEY and CDR2 is SVGAGI. The V end was cut by 0 bases, the J end by 0 bases, with 6 bases between. The CDR3 loop reads CASSYSGASNQPQHF. The CDR3 DNA is TGTGCCAGCAGTTACTCGGGGGCTAGCAATCAGCCCCAGCATTTT.

The chain has TRBV3-1 and TRBJ2-7; D is undetermined. V shed 5 bases and J shed 2 bases, with 4 bases lying between them. Per the germline V gene, CDR1 is LGHDT and CDR2 is YNNKEL (reference sequence). The CDR3 is made up of 11 amino acids. The CDR3: CASSGTYEQYF. The CDR3 DNA sequence: TGTGCCAGCAGCGGCACCTACGAGCAGTACTTC.

The sample holds many counts of this clonotype. The chain is built from TRBV30 and TRBJ1-1; 7 positions match TRBD1. This CDR3 region has 16 residues. Germline-derived CDR1 and CDR2 are GTSNPN and SVGIG (reference sequence). Germline trimming cut 0 bases from V and 2 bases from J; bases unmatched to any gene: 9. The CDR3 DNA reads TGTGCCTGGAGTGTACTAGATACAGGGGTTAACACTGAAGCTTTCTTT. Protein product: CAWSVLDTGVNTEAFF.

This clonotype has just a few counts. The chain has TRBV7-2 and TRBJ2-7; D unresolved. The germline V gene has CDR1 SGHTA and CDR2 FQGNSA. The V end was cut by 5 bases, the J end by 7 bases, with 15 bases between. This CDR3 has 13 amino acids. The chain's CDR3 is CASSPAALGEQYF. CDR3 in DNA: TGTGCCAGCAGCCCTGCAGCCCTCGGGGAGCAGTACTTC.

In this sample, this clonotype turned up a few times. The chain uses TRBV30 and TRBJ1-2; possibly TRBD1 for D (6 bases). The germline V gene has CDR1 GTSNPN and CDR2 SVGIG (reference sequence). The CDR3 sequence is 13 residues long. The V and J ends lost 3 bases and 5 bases respectively, with 13 bases between them. The CDR3 here is CAWRRGPIYGYTF. The CDR3 coding sequence is TGTGCCTGGAGACGGGGGCCCATATATGGCTACACCTTC.

This clonotype has only a few counts. The J gene is TRBJ2-3, the V gene TRBV7-2; tentatively, D is TRBD2 (5 bases). Germline values: CDR1 SGHTA, CDR2 FQGNSA. V lost 1 base to trimming and J lost 0 bases, with 11 bases between them. CDR3 length equals 16 residues. CDR3 residues: CASSLEGGPSTDTQYF. The DNA of the CDR3 is TGTGCCAGCAGCTTAGAGGGCGGGCCTAGCACAGATACGCAGTATTTT. The full variable domain, in which reference TRBV7-2 and TRBJ2-3 provide the parts outside the CDR3, is GAGVSQSPSNKVTEKGKDVELRCDPISGHTALYWYRQSLGQGLEFLIYFQGNSAPDKSGLPSDRFSAERTGGSVSTLTIQRTQQEDSAVYLCASSLEGGPSTDTQYFGPGTRLTVL.

This clonotype was recorded many times. The V and J genes are TRBV29-1 and TRBJ2-2; D gene uncertain. Trimming stripped 4 bases from V and 1 base from J, with 10 bases between. The CDR3 consists of 14 residues. Germline V gene lookup returns CDR1 SQVTM and CDR2 ANQGSEA. CDR3 bases: TGCAGCGTTGCAAACCAGGAGAACACCGGGGAGCTGTTTTTT. Its protein is CSVANQENTGELFF.

This clonotype was counted many times. This chain joins TRBV19 and TRBJ2-2, with a tentative D call TRBD1 (6 bases). CDR3 length: 14 residues. Germline CDR1 LNHDA, CDR2 SQIVND (reference sequence). The germline V and J ends were trimmed by 8 bases and 4 bases, with 14 bases remaining between them. CDR3 nucleotide sequence: TGTGCCAGTTTAGGCAGGGGACGCACCGGGGAGCTGTTTTTT. Residues: CASLGRGRTGELFF.

This clonotype was seen only a few times. J is TRBJ1-1 and V is TRBV6-4; no clear D gene. Trimming took 4 bases from V and 2 from J, leaving 8 bases between them. CDR3 length: 13 amino acids. The germline CDR1 and CDR2 sequences are MRHNA and SNTAGT. The CDR3 sequence: CASSVEENTEAFF. The CDR3 DNA reads as TGTGCCAGCAGTGTCGAGGAAAACACTGAAGCTTTCTTT.

This clonotype was detected ten times or more. The rearrangement links TRBV7-6 to TRBJ1-4, with D tentatively TRBD1 (6 bases). Germline values: CDR1 SGHVS, CDR2 FNYEAQ. The CDR3 covers 16 residues. The ends were cut back, 2 bases at V and 7 bases at J, with 17 bases in the middle. The CDR3 region has the DNA TGTGCCAGCAGCTTAAGCCCGGGGGCGATAGGTGAAAAACTGTTTTTT. It yields the protein CASSLSPGAIGEKLFF.

This clonotype showed up many times. The rearrangement links TRBV11-3 to TRBJ1-1; D is ambiguous. Germline V CDR1 and CDR2: SGHNT, YENEEA. The CDR3 contains 14 residues. The V gene lost 1 base and the J gene lost 5 bases, with 11 bases spanning the gap. CDR3: CASSLGRRLTEAFF. For the CDR3, the DNA is TGTGCCAGCAGCTTAGGGCGGAGGTTAACTGAAGCTTTCTTT.

This clonotype was recorded many times. The chain recombines TRBV27 with TRBJ2-5; 10 positions match TRBD1. The germline V gene encodes CDR1 MNHEY and CDR2 SMNVEV (reference sequence). The CDR3 covers 17 residues. Germline trimming cut 3 bases from V and 5 bases from J; bases unmatched to any gene: 12. CDR3 coding DNA: TGTGCCAGCAGTTTCATCGGGACAGGGGTTCATCAGGAGACCCAGTACTTC. Protein sequence: CASSFIGTGVHQETQYF.

This clonotype was detected only a few times. The genes are TRBV3-1 and TRBJ1-6; D unclear. The germline CDR1 and CDR2 sequences are LGHDT and YNNKEL (reference sequence). Between the trimmed V and J ends, which lost 4 bases and 5 bases, there was a span of 12 bases. The CDR3 has 15 amino acids. The CDR3 is CASSLRLADNSPLHF. CDR3 coding DNA: TGTGCCAGCAGCCTCCGGTTAGCGGATAATTCACCCCTCCACTTT.

The CDR3 bases are TGCAGCGCGCAGGGGAACGGTGAAAAACTGTTTTTT. Protein sequence: CSAQGNGEKLFF. V and J are TRBV29-1 and TRBJ1-4; a possible D gene is TRBD1 (6 bases). CDR3 length: 12 residues. Germline V CDR1 and CDR2: SQVTM, ANQGSEA. The V gene lost 7 bases and the J gene lost 7 bases, with 13 bases spanning the gap.